These 6 T cell receptor beta chains were sequenced from one sample in a study of Ad26.COV2.S vaccination and SARS-CoV-2 variants. Profiling relied on immunoSEQ multiplex PCR, and the TCRdb table lists in-frame clones only, not all of them. The sample carries about 480,000 clones, 87% recorded once. Treatment noted: around 19 received Ad26.COV2.S at low or high dose, single or two shots; about five received placebo; per-sample allocation not given. Material that was analyzed had been drawn on day 63 after the first vaccine or placebo injection. Material: peripheral blood, obtained in a trial of Ad26.COV2.S vaccine versus placebo. The receptors were sampled from a person between 18 and 65 years old who received the Ad26.COV2.S COVID-19 vaccine or a placebo.

This rearrangement joins TRBV11-2 to TRBJ2-3; the match to TRBD2 covers 9 bases. The germline gives CDR1 SGHAT, CDR2 FQNNGV. V lost 1 base and J lost 4; bases outside the gene matches: 15. CDR3 length: 19 amino acids. CDR3: CASSLVASDSGSVPDTQYF. CDR3 DNA sequence: TGTGCCAGCAGCTTAGTGGCCTCCGATAGCGGGAGTGTTCCAGATACGCAGTATTTT.

As concerns this clone: Other DNA sequences of this sample code for an identical CDR3. V usage is TRBV28 and J usage is TRBJ2-1; D uncertain. V was shortened by 2 bases and J by 3 bases, with 5 bases between the two germline ends. Germline V lookup: CDR1 MDHEN, CDR2 SYDVKM. This CDR3 comprises 13 residues. The CDR3 DNA is TGTGCCAGCAGTTTACTGGGCTACAATGAGCAGTTCTTC. It specifies CASSLLGYNEQFF.

The V and J genes are TRBV5-4 and TRBJ2-7; TRBD2 aligns across 9 bases. Trimming took 4 bases from V and 1 from J; bases not matched to a gene: 6. The CDR3 loop spans 15 amino acids. From germline, CDR1 is SGHNT and CDR2 YYREEE (reference sequence). The CDR3 loop is CASSTGTSRSYEQYF. CDR3 bases: TGTGCCAGCAGCACCGGGACTAGCAGGTCCTACGAGCAGTACTTC.

V is TRBV24-1 and J is TRBJ2-7, with D uncertain. In germline, CDR1 is KGHDR, CDR2 SFDVKD. The V end lost 2 bases, the J end lost 6 bases, and 4 bases lay between the germline ends. This CDR3 is 11 amino acids long. CDR3: CATSDSGEQYF. In DNA form, the CDR3 reads TGTGCCACCAGTGATTCCGGCGAGCAGTACTTC.

On this clone itself: Other DNA sequences within the sample encode an identical CDR3. The chain combines TRBV11-2 with TRBJ2-2, with D uncertain. The germline gives CDR1 SGHAT, CDR2 FQNNGV. V was cut by 1 base and J by 0 bases, with 6 bases left in between. The CDR3 is made up of 15 amino acids. The CDR3 DNA reads TGTGCCAGCAGCTTAGTCTGGACGAACACCGGGGAGCTGTTTTTT. Protein product: CASSLVWTNTGELFF.

This chain connects TRBV6-2 or TRBV6-3 to TRBJ2-1, with 11 bases lining up with TRBD2. Unmatched junction bases numbered 6, after V lost 6 bases and J lost 5 bases. The germline V gene encodes CDR1 MNHEY and CDR2 SVGEGT. The CDR3 runs 15 residues. The chain's CDR3 is CASSKLAGVNNEQFF. The CDR3 DNA is TGTGCCAGCAGCAAACTAGCGGGAGTTAACAATGAGCAGTTCTTC.